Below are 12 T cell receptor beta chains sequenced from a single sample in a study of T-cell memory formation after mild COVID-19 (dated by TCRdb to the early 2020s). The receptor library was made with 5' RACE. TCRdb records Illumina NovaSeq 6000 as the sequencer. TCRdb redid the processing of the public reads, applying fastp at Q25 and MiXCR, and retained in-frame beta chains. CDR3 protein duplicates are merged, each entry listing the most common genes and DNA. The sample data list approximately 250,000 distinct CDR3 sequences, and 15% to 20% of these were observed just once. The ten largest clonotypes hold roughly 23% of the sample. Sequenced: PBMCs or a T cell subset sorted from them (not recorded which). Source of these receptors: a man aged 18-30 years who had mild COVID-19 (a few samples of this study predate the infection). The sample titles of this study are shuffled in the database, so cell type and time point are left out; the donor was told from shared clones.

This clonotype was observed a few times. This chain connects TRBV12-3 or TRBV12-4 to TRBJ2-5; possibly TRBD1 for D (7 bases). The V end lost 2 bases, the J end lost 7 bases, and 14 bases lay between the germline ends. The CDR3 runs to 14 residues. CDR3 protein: CASSLQTGRRTQYF. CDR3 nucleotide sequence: TGTGCCAGCAGTTTACAGACAGGGAGGCGGACCCAGTACTTC.

DNA of the CDR3: TGTGCCAGCGGGGGGGCGTTCTGGGATACGCAGTATTTT. Its protein is CASGGAFWDTQYF. The V gene is TRBV6-5, the J gene TRBJ2-3; tentative D call: TRBD2 (7 bases). CDR3 size: 13 residues. V was clipped by 8 bases and J by 6 bases, with 15 bases between them. Germline CDR1 reads MNHEY; CDR2 reads SVGAGI.

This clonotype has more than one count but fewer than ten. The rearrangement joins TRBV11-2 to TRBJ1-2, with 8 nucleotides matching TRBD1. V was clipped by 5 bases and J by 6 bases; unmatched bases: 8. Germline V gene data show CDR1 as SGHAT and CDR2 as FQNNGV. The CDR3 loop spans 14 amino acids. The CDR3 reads CASSRNPGGDGYTF. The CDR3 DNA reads TGTGCCAGCAGCCGAAACCCAGGGGGCGATGGCTACACCTTC.

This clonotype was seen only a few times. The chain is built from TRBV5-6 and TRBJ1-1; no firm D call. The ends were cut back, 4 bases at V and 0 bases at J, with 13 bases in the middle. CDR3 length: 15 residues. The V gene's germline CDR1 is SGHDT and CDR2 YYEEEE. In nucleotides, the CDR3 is TGTGCCAGCAGCGCCTCAGTAAACATGAACACTGAAGCTTTCTTT. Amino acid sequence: CASSASVNMNTEAFF. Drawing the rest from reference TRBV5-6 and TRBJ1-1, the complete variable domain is DAGVTQSPTHLIKTRGQQVTLRCSPKSGHDTVSWYQQALGQGPQFIFQYYEEEERQRGNFPDRFSGHQFPNYSSELNVNALLLGDSALYLCASSASVNMNTEAFFGQGTRLTVV.

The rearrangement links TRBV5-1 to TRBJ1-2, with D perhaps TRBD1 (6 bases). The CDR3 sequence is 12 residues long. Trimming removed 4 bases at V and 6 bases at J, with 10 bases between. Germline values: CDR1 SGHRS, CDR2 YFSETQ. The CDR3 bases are TGCGCCAGCAGCAGACAGGAGGATGGCTACACCTTC. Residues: CASSRQEDGYTF. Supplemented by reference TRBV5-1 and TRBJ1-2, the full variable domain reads KAGVTQTPRYLIKTRGQQVTLSCSPISGHRSVSWYQQTPGQGLQFLFEYFSETQRNKGNFPGRFSGRQFSNSRSEMNVSTLELGDSALYLCASSRQEDGYTFGSGTRLTVV.

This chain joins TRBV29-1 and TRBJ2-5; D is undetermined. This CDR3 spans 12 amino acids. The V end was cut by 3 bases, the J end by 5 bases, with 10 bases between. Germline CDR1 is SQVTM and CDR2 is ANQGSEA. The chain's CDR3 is CSVELVGETQYF. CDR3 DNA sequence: TGCAGCGTTGAGTTAGTAGGGGAGACCCAGTACTTC.

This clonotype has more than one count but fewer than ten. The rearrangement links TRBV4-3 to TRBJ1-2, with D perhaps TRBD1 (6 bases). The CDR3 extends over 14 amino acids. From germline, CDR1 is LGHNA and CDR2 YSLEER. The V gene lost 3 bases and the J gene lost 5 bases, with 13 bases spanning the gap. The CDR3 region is CASSHDLQGYGYTF. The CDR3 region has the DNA TGCGCCAGCAGCCATGATCTACAGGGATATGGCTACACCTTC.

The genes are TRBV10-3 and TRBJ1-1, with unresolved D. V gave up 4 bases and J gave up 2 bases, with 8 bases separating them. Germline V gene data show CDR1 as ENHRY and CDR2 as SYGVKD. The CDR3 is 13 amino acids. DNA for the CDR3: TGTGCCATCAGTGGGATGGATAACACTGAAGCTTTCTTT. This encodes CAISGMDNTEAFF.

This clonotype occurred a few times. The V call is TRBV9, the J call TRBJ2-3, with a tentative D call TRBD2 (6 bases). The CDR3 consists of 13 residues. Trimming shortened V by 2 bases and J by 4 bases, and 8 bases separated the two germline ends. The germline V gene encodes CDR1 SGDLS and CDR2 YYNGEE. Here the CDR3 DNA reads TGTGCCAGCAGCGTTTCTAGCGCAGATACGCAGTATTTT. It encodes CASSVSSADTQYF.

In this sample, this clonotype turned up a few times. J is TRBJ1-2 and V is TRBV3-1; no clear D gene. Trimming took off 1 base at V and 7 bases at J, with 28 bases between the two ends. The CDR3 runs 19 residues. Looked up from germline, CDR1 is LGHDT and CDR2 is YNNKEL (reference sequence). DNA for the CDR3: TGTGCCAGCAGCCAAGTGGTCCTTCGGTCGGGCACACGAGCCGCTGGCTACACCTTC. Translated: CASSQVVLRSGTRAAGYTF.

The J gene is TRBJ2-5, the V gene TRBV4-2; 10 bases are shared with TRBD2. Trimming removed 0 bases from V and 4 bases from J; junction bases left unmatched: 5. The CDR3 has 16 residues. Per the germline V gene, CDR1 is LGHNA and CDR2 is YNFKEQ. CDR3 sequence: CASSQDKRGGRETQYF. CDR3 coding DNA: TGTGCCAGCAGCCAAGATAAGCGGGGGGGCCGAGAGACCCAGTACTTC.

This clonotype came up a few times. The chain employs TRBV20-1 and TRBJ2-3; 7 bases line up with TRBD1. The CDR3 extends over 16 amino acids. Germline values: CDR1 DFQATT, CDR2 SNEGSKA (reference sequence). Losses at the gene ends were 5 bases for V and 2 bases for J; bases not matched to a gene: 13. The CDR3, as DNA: TGCAGTGCTGAAGGAGAAGAGGGGGCCGACACAGATACGCAGTATTTT. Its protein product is CSAEGEEGADTDTQYF.